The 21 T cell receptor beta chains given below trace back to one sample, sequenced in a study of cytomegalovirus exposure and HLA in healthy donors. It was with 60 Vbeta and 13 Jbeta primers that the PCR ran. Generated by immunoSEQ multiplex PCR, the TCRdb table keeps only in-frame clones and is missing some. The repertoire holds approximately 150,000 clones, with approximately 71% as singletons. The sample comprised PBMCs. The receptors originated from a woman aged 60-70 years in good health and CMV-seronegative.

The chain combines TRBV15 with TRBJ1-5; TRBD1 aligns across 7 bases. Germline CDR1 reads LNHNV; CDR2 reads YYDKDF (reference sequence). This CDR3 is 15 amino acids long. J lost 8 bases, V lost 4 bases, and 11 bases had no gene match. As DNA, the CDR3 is TGTGCCACCAGCATGGGTGGGCGGCAGGGGGAGCCCCAGCATTTT. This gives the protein CATSMGGRQGEPQHF.

CDR3 residues: CASTGSGDYGYTF. In DNA form, the CDR3 reads TGTGCCAGCACAGGCTCGGGGGACTATGGCTACACCTTC. The chain recombines TRBV5-8 with TRBJ1-2; possibly TRBD1 for D (5 bases). The V gene's germline CDR1 is SGHTS and CDR2 YDEGEE. The CDR3 contains 13 residues. Trimming left V 6 bases short and J 3 bases short, with 12 bases between.

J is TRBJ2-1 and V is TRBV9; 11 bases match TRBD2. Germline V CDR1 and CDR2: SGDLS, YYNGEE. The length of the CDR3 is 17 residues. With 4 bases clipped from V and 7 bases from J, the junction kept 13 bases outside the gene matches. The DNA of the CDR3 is TGTGCCAGCAGCACCCAGGCGGTTAGCGGGGGGGGGAATGAGCAGTTCTTC. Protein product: CASSTQAVSGGGNEQFF.

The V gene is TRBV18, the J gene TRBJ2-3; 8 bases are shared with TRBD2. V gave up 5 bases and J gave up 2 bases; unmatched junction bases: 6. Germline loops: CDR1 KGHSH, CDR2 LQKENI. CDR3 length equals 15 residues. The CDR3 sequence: CASSRAGGTTDTQYF. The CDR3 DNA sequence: TGTGCCAGCTCAAGGGCGGGGGGAACCACAGATACGCAGTATTTT.

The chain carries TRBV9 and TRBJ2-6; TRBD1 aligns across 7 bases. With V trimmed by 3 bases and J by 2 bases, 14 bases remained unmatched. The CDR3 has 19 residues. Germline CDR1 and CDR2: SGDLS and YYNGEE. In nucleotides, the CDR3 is TGTGCCAGCAGCGCCCGACGACAGGGTTTGTCGGCTGGGGCCAACGTCCTGACTTTC. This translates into CASSARRQGLSAGANVLTF.

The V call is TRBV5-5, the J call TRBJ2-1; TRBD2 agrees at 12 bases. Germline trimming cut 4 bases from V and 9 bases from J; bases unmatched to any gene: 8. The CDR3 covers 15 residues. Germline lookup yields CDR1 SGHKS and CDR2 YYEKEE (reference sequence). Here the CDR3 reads CASSLQTSGSSEQFF. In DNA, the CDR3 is TGTGCCAGCAGCCTACAGACTAGCGGGAGTTCTGAGCAGTTCTTC.

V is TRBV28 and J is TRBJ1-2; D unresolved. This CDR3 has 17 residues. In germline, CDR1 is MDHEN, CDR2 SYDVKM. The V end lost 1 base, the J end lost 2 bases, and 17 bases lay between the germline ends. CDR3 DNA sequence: TGTGCCAGCAGTTTATCTGGTTCTTACTCATTAAACTATGGCTACACCTTC. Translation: CASSLSGSYSLNYGYTF.

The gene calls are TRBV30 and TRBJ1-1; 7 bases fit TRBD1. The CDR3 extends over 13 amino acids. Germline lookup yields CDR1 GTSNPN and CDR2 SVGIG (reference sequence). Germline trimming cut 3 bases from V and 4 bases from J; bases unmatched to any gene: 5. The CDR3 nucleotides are TGTGCCTGGAGCCAACAGGGGATCACTGAAGCTTTCTTT. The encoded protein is CAWSQQGITEAFF.

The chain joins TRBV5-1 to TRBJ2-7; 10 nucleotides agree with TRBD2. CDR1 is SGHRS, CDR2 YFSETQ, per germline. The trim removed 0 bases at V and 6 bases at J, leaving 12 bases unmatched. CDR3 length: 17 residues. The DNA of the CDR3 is TGCGCCAGCAGCTTGGCGGCTAGCGGGGGCCCCCGAAGCGAGCAGTACTTC. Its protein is CASSLAASGGPRSEQYF.

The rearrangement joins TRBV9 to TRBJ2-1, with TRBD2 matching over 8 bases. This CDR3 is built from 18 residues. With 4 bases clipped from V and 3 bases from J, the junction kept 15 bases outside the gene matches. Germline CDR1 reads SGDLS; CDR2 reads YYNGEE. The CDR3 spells CASSTRISASGFYNEQFF. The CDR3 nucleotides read TGTGCCAGCAGCACCCGAATCTCCGCTAGCGGGTTCTACAATGAGCAGTTCTTC. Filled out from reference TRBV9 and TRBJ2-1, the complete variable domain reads DSGVTQTPKHLITATGQRVTLRCSPRSGDLSVYWYQQSLDQGLQFLIQYYNGEERAKGNILERFSAQQFPDLHSELNLSSLELGDSALYFCASSTRISASGFYNEQFFGPGTRLTVL.

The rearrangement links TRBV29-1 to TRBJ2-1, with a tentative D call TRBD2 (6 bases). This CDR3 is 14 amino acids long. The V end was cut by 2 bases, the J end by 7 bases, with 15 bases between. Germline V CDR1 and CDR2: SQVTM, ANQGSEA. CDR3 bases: TGCAGCGTTGAAAAACTAGCTGACAGAAATGAGCAGTTCTTC. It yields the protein CSVEKLADRNEQFF.

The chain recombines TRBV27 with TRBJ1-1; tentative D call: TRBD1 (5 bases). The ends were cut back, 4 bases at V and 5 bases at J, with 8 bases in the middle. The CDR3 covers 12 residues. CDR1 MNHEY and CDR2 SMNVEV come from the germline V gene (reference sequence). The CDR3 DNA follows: TGTGCCAGCAGTTCAACAGGTACTGAAGCTTTCTTT. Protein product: CASSSTGTEAFF.

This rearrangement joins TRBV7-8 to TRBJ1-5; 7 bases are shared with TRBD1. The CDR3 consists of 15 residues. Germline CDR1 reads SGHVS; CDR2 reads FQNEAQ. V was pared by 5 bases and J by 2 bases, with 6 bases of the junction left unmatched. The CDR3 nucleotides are TGTGCCAGCAGCGTACAGGGGCCCGGCAATCAGCCCCAGCATTTT. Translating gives CASSVQGPGNQPQHF.

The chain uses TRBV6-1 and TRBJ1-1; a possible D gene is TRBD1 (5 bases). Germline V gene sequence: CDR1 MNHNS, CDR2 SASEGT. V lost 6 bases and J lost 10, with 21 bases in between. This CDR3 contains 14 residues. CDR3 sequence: CASRAWKGNFAAFF. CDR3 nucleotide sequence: TGTGCCAGCAGAGCCTGGAAGGGGAATTTTGCAGCTTTCTTT.

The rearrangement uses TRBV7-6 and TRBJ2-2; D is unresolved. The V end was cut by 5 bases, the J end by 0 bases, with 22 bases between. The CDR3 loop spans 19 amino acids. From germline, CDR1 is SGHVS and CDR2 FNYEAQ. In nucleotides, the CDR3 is TGTGCCAGCAGCACCCAAGGTGGGCACCACTTCGCGAACACCGGGGAGCTGTTTTTT. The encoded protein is CASSTQGGHHFANTGELFF.

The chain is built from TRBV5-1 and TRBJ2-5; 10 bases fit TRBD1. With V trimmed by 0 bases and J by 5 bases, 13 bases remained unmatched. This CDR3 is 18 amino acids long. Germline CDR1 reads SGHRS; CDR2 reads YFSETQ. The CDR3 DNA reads TGCGCCAGCAGCTTGGGGCACCTGACAGGGGGCGGCCCGGAGACCCAGTACTTC. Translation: CASSLGHLTGGGPETQYF.

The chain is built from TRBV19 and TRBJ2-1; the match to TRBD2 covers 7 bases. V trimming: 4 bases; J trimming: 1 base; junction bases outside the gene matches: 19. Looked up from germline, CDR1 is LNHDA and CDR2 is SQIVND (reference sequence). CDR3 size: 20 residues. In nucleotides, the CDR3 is TGTGCCAGTAGTACGGGACTACAAAAACTATCGCTTGGTTCCTACAATGAGCAGTTCTTC. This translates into CASSTGLQKLSLGSYNEQFF.

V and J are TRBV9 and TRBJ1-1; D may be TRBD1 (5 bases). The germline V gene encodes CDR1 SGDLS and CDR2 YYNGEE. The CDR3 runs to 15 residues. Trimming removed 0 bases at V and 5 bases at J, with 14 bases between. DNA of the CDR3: TGTGCCAGCAGCGTAGTAGGCAGGGTGGAAACTGAAGCTTTCTTT. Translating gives CASSVVGRVETEAFF.

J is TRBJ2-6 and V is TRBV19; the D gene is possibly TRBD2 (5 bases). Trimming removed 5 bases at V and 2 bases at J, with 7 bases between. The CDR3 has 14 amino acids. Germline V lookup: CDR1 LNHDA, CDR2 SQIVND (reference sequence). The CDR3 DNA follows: TGTGCCAGTAGTTCCGGGACTGGGGCCAACGTCCTGACTTTC. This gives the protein CASSSGTGANVLTF.

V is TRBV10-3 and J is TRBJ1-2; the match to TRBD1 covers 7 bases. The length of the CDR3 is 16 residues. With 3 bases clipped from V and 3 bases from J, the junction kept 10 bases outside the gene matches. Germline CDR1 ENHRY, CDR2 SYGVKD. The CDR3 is CAISDPRSGGYYGYTF. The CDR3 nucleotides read TGTGCCATCAGTGACCCGAGGTCAGGGGGTTACTATGGCTACACCTTC.

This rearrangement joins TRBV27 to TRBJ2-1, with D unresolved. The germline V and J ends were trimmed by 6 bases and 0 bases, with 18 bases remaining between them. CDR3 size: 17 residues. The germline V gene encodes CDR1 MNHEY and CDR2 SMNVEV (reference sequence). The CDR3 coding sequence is TGTGCCAGCAGCCGTACCTCTCTTGGCGGCTCCTACAATGAGCAGTTCTTC. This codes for CASSRTSLGGSYNEQFF.